The rows below give T cell receptor beta chains drawn from one sample of a study of cytotoxic CD8 clonotypes in ibrutinib-treated CLL. This table comes from immunoSEQ multiplex PCR, and its TCRdb copy is limited to in-frame clones, with some not included. The table lists approximately 130,000 clones, 80% to 85% of them singletons. This material consisted of PBMCs, taken after 24 months of ibrutinib treatment. These receptors were taken from a human donor with chronic lymphocytic leukemia. Each CDR3 is given without its conserved first and last residue.

TRBV6-5,ASSYSNPANEKLF
TRBV5-1,ASSDRGGYGYT
TRBV28,ASRGADRASDIQY
TRBV7-6,ASSLVSGNTEAF
TRBV28,ASSLGSGFNHGELF
TRBV14,ASSQDGRGVTQY
TRBV6-5,ASSRVRWGTETQY
TRBV25-1,ASSEDRRGYGYT
TRBV2,ASSEQWNTEAF
TRBV10-1,ASSENLNSPLH
TRBV7-2,ASSASGQSTDTQY
TRBV7-9,ASSLGRGYYGYT
TRBV7-7,ASSLGGQKQETQY
TRBV9,ASSVQGSVNSPLH
TRBV30,AWSLTPGQLRY
TRBV4-3,ASSQVRNPYGYT
TRBV27,ASSPSGSGNQPQH
TRBV6-1,ASSDAASSSYEQY
TRBV7-6,ASSLGRGGRLSSYEQY
TRBV5-1,ASSPDRDIQY
TRBV4-1,ASSLGLAYTDTQY
TRBV9,ASSVGRERAVNSPLH
TRBV19,ASRTGRVNTEAF
TRBV21-1,ASSKADSNSPLH
TRBV5-5,ASSLEGNSNQPQH
TRBV9,ASSKNPYRGEGTDTQY
TRBV19,ASSIRTANYGYT
TRBV5-4,ASSRDASNQPQH
TRBV7-2,ASSTGLGNTDTQY
TRBV9,ASSVQGRNYGYT
TRBV6-4,ASSDGSPSRGYT
TRBV10-3,AISSHENNEQF
TRBV27,ASSLVTNTGELF
TRBV4-1,ASSQDGSGGDQPQH
TRBV5-1,ASSLRGTGTRTGAF
TRBV7-9,ASSQFGGSGNTIY
TRBV20-1,SATPNSPLH
TRBV6-6,ASSRQGATEAF
TRBV19,ASSIAGETQY
TRBV6-5,ASSYSSGATEAF
TRBV19,ASSNHRDRVQPLH
TRBV5-6,ASSFGGSGYNEQF
TRBV30,AYGTGDTQY
TRBV19,ASSILGGTNQPQH
TRBV5-1,ASSTRDRGLEQY
TRBV6-5,ASSLQVDYGYT
TRBV20-1,SARGRNEQF
TRBV11-2,ASSLGGRGYEQY